The entry below describes one T cell receptor beta chain. Trimming pared 4 bases from V and 6 bases from J, leaving 4 bases between. The CDR3 length is 11 residues. Before they entered the study, exposed participants had met a COVID-19 case within 2 weeks. This sample was taken from a study of blood T cell repertoires in COVID-19. As handled by the study authors: Amplification of reference gene primers was used by the study to estimate nucleated cell counts. Measured with immunoSEQ multiplex PCR; TCRdb has only the in-frame clones, and not every one. The V and J calls and clone size are taken from that table; D and trimming were inferred from the DNA. The sample has 350,000 to 450,000 clones, roughly 90% seen once.

What was sequenced was PBMCs or T cells enriched from blood (not recorded which). The rearrangement uses TRBV12-3 or TRBV12-4 and TRBJ2-4; no definite D call. The sequence was collected from a middle-aged woman who had been exposed to COVID-19. The CDR3 here is CASSSGNIQYF. Written as DNA, the CDR3 is TGTGCCAGCAGTTCCGGAAACATTCAGTACTTC.